This is a list of T cell receptor beta chains from one sample in a study of OX40 agonist ivuxolimab in advanced cancers. Measured with immunoSEQ multiplex PCR; TCRdb has only the in-frame clones, and not every one. Of fewer than 25,000 clones in the sample, 80% to 90% were seen once. The sequencing here drew on CD4+ or CD8+ T cells sorted from blood, taken in a trial of the OX40 agonist ivuxolimab. The receptors were sampled from an adult with an advanced solid tumor such as melanoma, head and neck, liver or kidney cancer. CDR3s include the opening cysteine and the closing phenylalanine or tryptophan. The D gene is left open where the match is weak. The size of a clone is reported for some rows only, either as once, few or many, or as a class for expanded clones.

clone_size d_call j_call v_call cdr3_aa cdr3_nt
. . TRBJ2-1 TRBV7-8 CASSSHTSGTYNEQFF TGTGCCAGCAGCTCTCATACTAGTGGGACCTACAATGAGCAGTTCTTC
. . TRBJ2-5 TRBV28 CASSKIGLGQETQYF TGTGCCAGCAGTAAAATAGGTCTAGGCCAAGAGACCCAGTACTTC
. . TRBJ2-7 TRBV6-6 CASSLGPAYEQYF TGTGCCAGCAGCCTGGGACCCGCCTACGAGCAGTACTTC
. . TRBJ2-7 TRBV2 CASSEEGYEQYF TGTGCCAGCAGTGAAGAGGGCTACGAGCAGTACTTC
. TRBD2 TRBJ2-3 TRBV19 CASSAMGAGGLDTQYF TGTGCCAGTAGTGCTATGGGCGCGGGAGGGCTAGATACGCAGTATTTT
once TRBD2 TRBJ2-5 TRBV4-1 CASSPRTSGDLAQYF TGCGCCAGCAGCCCGCGGACTAGCGGGGACTTGGCCCAGTACTTC
. . TRBJ2-1 TRBV11-1 CASSLFFSPNEQFF TGTGCCAGCAGCTTATTCTTCAGTCCCAATGAGCAGTTCTTC
. . TRBJ2-5 TRBV13 CASSLEAGGETQYF TGTGCCAGCAGCTTAGAGGCAGGCGGGGAGACCCAGTACTTC
. . TRBJ2-7 TRBV7-9 CASSLVRDAAYEQYF TGTGCCAGCAGCTTAGTTCGGGACGCGGCCTACGAGCAGTACTTC
once TRBD1 TRBJ2-7 TRBV6-4 CASSSPDRDFDAKYF TGTGCCAGCAGCTCCCCGGACAGGGACTTTGATGCTAAGTACTTC
once . TRBJ1-2 TRBV10-3 CAISESTGNYGYTF TGTGCCATCAGTGAGTCGACCGGGAACTATGGCTACACCTTC
. . TRBJ2-7 TRBV5-6 CASSLGQSTYEQYF TGTGCCAGCAGCTTGGGACAGAGTACCTACGAGCAGTACTTC
. . TRBJ2-2 TRBV9 CASSANRERNTGELFF TGTGCCAGCAGTGCTAACAGGGAGCGAAACACCGGGGAGCTGTTTTTT
. . TRBJ1-1 TRBV9 CASSTTGGDTEAFF TGTGCCAGCAGCACCACCGGGGGGGACACTGAAGCTTTCTTT
once . TRBJ2-7 TRBV10-3 CAIMGSGNSSYEQYF TGTGCCATCATGGGAAGCGGTAATAGCTCCTACGAGCAGTACTTC
. TRBD2 TRBJ2-1 TRBV4-1 CASSQGLAGFYNEQFF TGCGCCAGCAGCCAAGGGCTAGCGGGGTTCTACAATGAGCAGTTCTTC
once . TRBJ2-7 TRBV5-4 CASSFGSGGYEQYF TGTGCCAGCAGCTTCGGGTCGGGTGGCTACGAGCAGTACTTC
. . TRBJ1-4 TRBV29-1 CSVEGIGGRDEKLFF TGCAGCGTTGAAGGTATCGGGGGACGAGATGAAAAACTGTTTTTT
. TRBD2 TRBJ2-1 TRBV11-2 CASSRTSGGSYNEQFF TGTGCCAGCAGCCGGACTAGCGGGGGATCCTACAATGAGCAGTTCTTC
. . TRBJ2-1 TRBV27 CASSSYAEGDNEQFF TGTGCCAGCAGTTCCTATGCGGAGGGGGACAATGAGCAGTTCTTC
once TRBD1 TRBJ1-2 TRBV5-1 CASSLEGQGPYGYTF TGCGCCAGCAGCTTGGAGGGACAGGGCCCTTATGGCTACACCTTC
. . TRBJ2-2 TRBV5-6 CASSSSLPRRSGGELFF TGTGCCAGCAGCTCATCCTTACCCAGGAGGTCTGGCGGGGAGCTGTTTTTT
once . TRBJ1-6 TRBV19 CASTTDSSRPLHF TGTGCCAGTACCACGGACAGTTCGCGTCCCCTCCACTTT
. . TRBJ2-1 TRBV7-3 CASSFFGGQTYNEQFF TGTGCCAGCAGCTTTTTCGGGGGGCAGACCTACAATGAGCAGTTCTTC
once . TRBJ1-2 TRBV7-9 CASSSDRGGYTF TGTGCCAGCAGCTCGGACAGAGGAGGCTACACCTTC
. . TRBJ2-2 TRBV7-3 CASSVTGSNTGELFF TGTGCCAGCAGCGTAACAGGGTCGAACACCGGGGAGCTGTTTTTT
. . TRBJ1-1 TRBV7-9 CASSLRQLPRPDTEAFF TGTGCCAGCAGCTTAAGACAGCTACCTCGACCTGACACTGAAGCTTTCTTT
. . TRBJ2-6 TRBV2 CASHSRGARGANVLTF TGTGCCAGCCATTCCAGGGGGGCACGTGGGGCCAACGTCCTGACTTTC
. . TRBJ1-5 TRBV28 CANSSGGNQPQHF TGTGCCAACAGTTCAGGGGGCAATCAGCCCCAGCATTTT
. . TRBJ2-5 TRBV6-5 CASSTTRPGEETQYF TGTGCCAGCAGCACGACTAGGCCGGGGGAAGAGACCCAGTACTTC
. . TRBJ2-1 TRBV11-3 CASSPEQGDNEQFF TGTGCCAGCAGCCCCGAACAGGGTGACAATGAGCAGTTCTTC
. TRBD1 TRBJ1-5 TRBV28 CASLWTGSNQPQHF TGTGCCAGTCTTTGGACAGGGAGCAATCAGCCCCAGCATTTT
. . TRBJ2-2 TRBV6-4 CASSDGATGELFF TGTGCCAGCAGTGACGGGGCCACCGGGGAGCTGTTTTTT
. . TRBJ1-1 TRBV7-9 CASSLLAEAFF TGTGCCAGCAGCTTACTCGCTGAAGCTTTCTTT
once . TRBJ2-1 TRBV28 CASSLGRYNEQFF TGTGCCAGCAGTTTGGGGAGATACAATGAGCAGTTCTTC
. . TRBJ1-3 TRBV14 CASSQDVDSGNTIYF TGTGCCAGCAGCCAAGATGTCGACTCTGGAAACACCATATATTTT
. TRBD2 TRBJ2-3 TRBV6-1 CASSVLAGGTDTQYF TGTGCCAGCAGTGTACTAGCGGGAGGAACAGATACGCAGTATTTT
. . TRBJ2-7 TRBV30 CAWSVGFSYEQYF TGTGCCTGGAGTGTCGGCTTCTCCTACGAGCAGTACTTC
once . TRBJ2-5 TRBV6-6 CASSYSEPDQETQYF TGTGCCAGCAGTTACTCTGAGCCAGATCAAGAGACCCAGTACTTC
. . TRBJ2-5 TRBV29-1 CSVGETQYF TGCAGCGTGGGAGAGACCCAGTACTTC
. TRBD1 TRBJ1-6 TRBV7-2 CASSLEGTGRNSPLHF TGTGCCAGCAGCTTAGAAGGGACAGGGAGAAATTCACCCCTCCACTTT
. . TRBJ1-1 TRBV28 CASSSFGGGDTEAFF TGTGCCAGCAGCTCCTTCGGGGGGGGCGACACTGAAGCTTTCTTT
. . TRBJ1-1 TRBV6-5 CASSYSAEGPTEAFF TGTGCCAGCAGTTACTCAGCCGAGGGACCCACTGAAGCTTTCTTT
. . TRBJ2-7 TRBV27 CASSVGPRGAGLNYEQYF TGTGCCAGCAGCGTTGGGCCCAGGGGGGCAGGCCTTAACTACGAGCAGTACTTC
. . TRBJ2-1 TRBV5-8 CASSLGWSSYNEQFF TGTGCCAGCAGCTTAGGGTGGAGCTCCTACAATGAGCAGTTCTTC
. . TRBJ2-1 TRBV4-1 CASSQDNDGHIVDNEQFF TGCGCCAGCAGCCAAGATAATGACGGACACATAGTTGACAATGAGCAGTTCTTC
. . TRBJ2-5 TRBV9 CASSGDSSLWGTQYF TGTGCCAGCAGTGGCGACAGTTCGTTATGGGGGACCCAGTACTTC
. . TRBJ2-5 TRBV11-3 CASSLAGEVETQYF TGTGCCAGCAGCTTAGCGGGAGAAGTGGAGACCCAGTACTTC
. TRBD2 TRBJ2-5 TRBV19 CASSIEGLAARETQYF TGTGCCAGTAGTATAGAGGGACTAGCGGCACGAGAGACCCAGTACTTC
. . TRBJ2-2 TRBV10-3 CAISGGDSDTGELFF TGTGCCATCAGTGGAGGGGATTCGGACACCGGGGAGCTGTTTTTT
once . TRBJ2-1 TRBV10-2 CASSDSSYNEQFF TGCGCCAGCAGTGACAGCTCCTACAATGAGCAGTTCTTC
. TRBD1 TRBJ2-5 TRBV29-1 CSVERGRTGLRETQYF TGCAGCGTTGAAAGGGGAAGGACAGGTTTGCGAGAGACCCAGTACTTC
. TRBD2 TRBJ2-3 TRBV11-2 CASSLKLAGGPTDTQYF TGTGCCAGCAGCCTCAAACTAGCGGGAGGGCCCACAGATACGCAGTATTTT
. TRBD2 TRBJ2-7 TRBV4-2 CASSQEETSKGYEQYF TGTGCCAGCAGCCAAGAGGAGACTAGCAAAGGGTACGAGCAGTACTTC